This TCR beta chain was sequenced in a study of shared clonotypes between healthy human individuals. Study overall: CD4 naive cells filled three plates per donor, CD4 memory three, CD8 naive two and CD8 memory one.

Germline V CDR1 and CDR2: MDHEN, SYDVKM. The V and J ends lost 7 bases and 3 bases, in that order; junction bases with no gene match: 5. The CDR3 extends over 13 amino acids. An even split of each subset's genomic DNA across several immunoSEQ plates was performed. Method: immunoSEQ multiplex PCR; TCRdb's copy keeps in-frame clones and lacks some. The top ten clones hold 0.35% to 0.5% of a sample with about 2.3 million clones, approximately 93% of them seen once. Notes on this clone: The antigen is undetermined.

Findings of the study overall: Against clonotypes common to all four donors, non-shared ones had lower generation probabilities. What limited the represented genetic and exposure-history diversity was the small number of donors.

This sequence joins TRBV28 and TRBJ1-2; TRBD1 matches 7 bases. The specimen was naive CD4+ T cells from PBMCs. Specified subset: CD45RA+ positively selected. This sequence was found in a man aged 18 to 30 in good health. Some clones in this sample may be carry-over from other donors' samples. DNA for the CDR3: TGTGCCAGCACCGGAGGACAGGACTATGGCTACACCTTC. Its translation is CASTGGQDYGYTF.